The rows below give T cell receptor beta chains drawn from one sample of a study of blood T cell repertoires in COVID-19. Using immunoSEQ multiplex PCR, the repertoire was profiled, and TCRdb retains in-frame clones only, with some absent. This table has 80,000 to 95,000 clones, 85% appearing once. The sample taken for sequencing was peripheral blood. The receptors come from an older man with acute or convalescent COVID-19. Both conserved end residues are part of each CDR3. Fields, in order: J gene, clone size, CDR3 length, D gene, V gene, CDR3 protein, CDR3 DNA. D genes are given only for firm matches. The listing skips clone size in some rows; elsewhere it reads once, few, many or a size class.

>TRBJ1-1|.|13|.|TRBV19
CASSPRRGIEAFF
TGTGCCAGTAGTCCCCGTCGAGGGATTGAAGCTTTCTTT
>TRBJ1-2|.|15|.|TRBV4-1
CASSQDYEGGYGYTF
TGCGCCAGCAGCCAAGATTACGAGGGCGGCTATGGCTACACCTTC
>TRBJ2-1|once|16|TRBD2|TRBV24-1
CATSDDSGSPGNEQFF
TGTGCCACCAGTGACGACAGCGGGAGTCCGGGCAATGAGCAGTTCTTC
>TRBJ1-5|.|15|.|TRBV6-5
CASSQTTGLNQPQHF
TGTGCCAGCAGTCAAACAACAGGGCTGAATCAGCCCCAGCATTTT
>TRBJ1-5|.|14|.|TRBV2
CASSTTGLGQPQHF
TGTGCCAGCAGCACAACAGGGTTGGGTCAGCCCCAGCATTTT
>TRBJ2-3|.|14|TRBD2|TRBV11-3
CASSLRGDTDTQYF
TGTGCCAGCAGCCTCCGGGGGGACACAGATACGCAGTATTTT
>TRBJ2-7|.|13|TRBD1|TRBV5-4
CASSLTGGYEQYF
TGTGCCAGCAGCTTGACAGGGGGCTACGAGCAGTACTTC
>TRBJ2-5|.|15|TRBD1|TRBV7-3
CASSFDRGPQETQYF
TGTGCCAGCAGCTTTGACAGGGGACCCCAAGAGACCCAGTACTTC
>TRBJ2-1|.|15|TRBD2|TRBV5-1
CASSLAGTSYNEQFF
TGCGCCAGCAGTCTAGCGGGGACCTCCTACAATGAGCAGTTCTTC
>TRBJ1-2|.|15|.|TRBV6-5
CASKIIGGTGYGYTF
TGTGCCAGCAAAATAATAGGGGGAACGGGCTATGGCTACACCTTC
>TRBJ1-3|.|14|.|TRBV5-4
CASSLVGEGNTIYF
TGTGCCAGCAGCTTGGTAGGGGAAGGAAACACCATATATTTT
>TRBJ1-1|.|14|.|TRBV6-5
CASSYRDGSTEAFF
TGTGCCAGCAGTTACCGGGATGGGAGCACTGAAGCTTTCTTT
>TRBJ1-1|few|13|TRBD1|TRBV5-5
CASSSGTGKWAFF
TGTGCCAGCAGTTCCGGGACAGGGAAGTGGGCTTTCTTT
>TRBJ2-1|once|16|TRBD2|TRBV4-2
CASSQVGGRARAEQFF
TGTGCCAGCAGCCAAGTAGGCGGGAGGGCCCGGGCTGAGCAGTTCTTC
>TRBJ2-5|.|16|TRBD1|TRBV9
CASSPGQGFVWETQYF
TGTGCCAGCAGCCCCGGACAGGGGTTCGTTTGGGAGACCCAGTACTTC
>TRBJ1-2|.|15|TRBD1|TRBV6-5
CASRPRQGAPYGYTF
TGTGCCAGCAGACCAAGACAGGGGGCGCCCTATGGCTACACCTTC
>TRBJ2-5|.|17|TRBD2|TRBV4-3
CASSQGLAGGGQETQYF
TGCGCCAGCAGCCAAGGCCTAGCGGGAGGGGGTCAAGAGACCCAGTACTTC
>TRBJ2-3|once|16|.|TRBV3-1/TRBV3-2
CASSSPRRVDTDTQYF
TGTGCCAGCAGCTCCCCCCGGCGGGTAGACACAGATACGCAGTATTTT
>TRBJ1-5|.|19|.|TRBV21-1
CASSKDPPTGAYSNQPQHF
TGTGCCAGCAGCAAAGATCCCCCTACAGGGGCTTATAGCAATCAGCCCCAGCATTTT
>TRBJ2-7|.|13|TRBD1|TRBV2
CASKVTGAYEQYF
TGTGCCAGCAAGGTGACAGGGGCCTACGAGCAGTACTTC
>TRBJ1-6|.|16|TRBD1|TRBV5-1
CASSTYPGQNNSPLHF
TGCGCCAGCAGCACCTATCCGGGACAGAATAATTCACCCCTCCACTTT
>TRBJ1-5|.|16|.|TRBV5-8
CASSLGQGGGNQPQHF
TGTGCCAGCAGCTTGGGCCAGGGAGGAGGCAATCAGCCCCAGCATTTT